The subject of this entry is one T cell receptor (beta chain). Its antigen is still unknown. This CDR3 contains 16 residues. V was pared by 3 bases and J by 1 base, with 5 bases of the junction left unmatched. Germline V gene data show CDR1 as SGHDT and CDR2 as YYEEEE. The sample originates from a study of cytomegalovirus exposure and HLA in healthy donors. General study points: Presence/absence analyses took donor sequencing depth as roughly uniform. A later analysis linked a missense variant in DCLRE1C to the trimming of TCR beta V and J genes.

It was with 60 Vbeta and 13 Jbeta primers that the PCR ran. Here immunoSEQ multiplex PCR was the method, and the copy in TCRdb shows in-frame clones only, minus some. In the table there are about 210,000 clones, around 84% of which are singletons. The chain is built from TRBV5-6 and TRBJ1-5; TRBD1 agrees at 9 bases. Sequenced: PBMCs. This TCR was sampled from a girl under 10 years old in good health and CMV-seronegative. CDR3 in amino acids: CASSSGTGFSNQPQHF. In nucleotides, the CDR3 is TGTGCCAGCAGCTCGGGGACAGGGTTCAGCAATCAGCCCCAGCATTTT.